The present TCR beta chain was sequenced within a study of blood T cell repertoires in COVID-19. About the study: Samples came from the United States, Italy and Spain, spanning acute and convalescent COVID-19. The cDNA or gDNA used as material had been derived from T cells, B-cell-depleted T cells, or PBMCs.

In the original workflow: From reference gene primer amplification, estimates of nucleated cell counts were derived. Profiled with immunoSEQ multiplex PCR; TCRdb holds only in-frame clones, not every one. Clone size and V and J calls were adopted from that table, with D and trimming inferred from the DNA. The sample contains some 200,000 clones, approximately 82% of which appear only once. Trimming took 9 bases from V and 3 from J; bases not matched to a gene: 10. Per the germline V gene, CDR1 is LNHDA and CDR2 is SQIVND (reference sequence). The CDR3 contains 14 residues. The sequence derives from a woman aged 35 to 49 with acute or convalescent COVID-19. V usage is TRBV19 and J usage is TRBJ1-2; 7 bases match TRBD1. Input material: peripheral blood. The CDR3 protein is CASKRQGRDYGYTF. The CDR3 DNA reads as TGTGCCAGCAAAAGACAGGGTCGGGACTATGGCTACACCTTC.